Detailed here is one T cell receptor (beta chain). Its matching antigen is unknown. The treatment here: oral pan-JAK inhibitor, 5-10 mg twice daily. Obtained from alopecia areata patients were lesional scalp punch biopsies along with peripheral blood. Germline CDR1 is SQVTM and CDR2 is ANQGSEA. Trimming removed 2 bases from V and 2 bases from J, with 12 bases in between. CDR3 size: 14 residues. This sample is part of a study of CD8+ T cells in alopecia areata. Study background: Patients remained on tofacitinib for 6 to 18 months and then went 6 months without it.

Study observations and caveats: Uncertainty remains about how baseline CD8+ expansion links to response, with one nonresponder. Besides other cells, scalp samples also yield sequences of resident alphabeta T cells from normal skin.

RNA was extracted and reverse transcribed into cDNA as the sequencing template. Clones were read by immunoSEQ multiplex PCR, and TCRdb kept only the in-frame ones, dropping some. The sample records some 200,000 clones, about 40% being singletons. The source is a human donor with alopecia areata. The chain employs TRBV29-1 and TRBJ1-2; D call uncertain. Here the sequenced sample was CD4+ T cells sorted from blood, taken at roughly week 36, from a patient treated with tofacitinib. The CDR3 here is CSVEYTALNYGYTF. DNA of the CDR3: TGCAGCGTTGAATACACAGCGCTAAACTATGGCTACACCTTC.